This entry describes one TCR beta chain. No antigen is known for it. There are no base qualities to consult, and no much larger clone falls within one base. This specimen's time point label, per the study, means: cycle 1 day 1 (C1D1), immediately before nivolumab initiation. Every trial patient had relapsed after autologous stem cell transplantation, and cohorts A, B and C differed in prior brentuximab vedotin exposure. A total of under 70 patients with relapsed/refractory classical Hodgkin lymphoma made up the trial cohort, and each patient's best overall response was complete response, partial response or progressive disease. In the multi-cohort phase II CheckMate 205 trial, trial patients received single-agent nivolumab. An independent review committee assessed best overall response by applying the 2007 International Working Group response criteria. Trial PBMCs were obtained immediately prior to nivolumab initiation (C1D1) and on therapy at cycle 2 day 1 and cycle 4 day 1. Peripheral blood was collected in 8 mL Vacutainer Cell Preparation Tubes, from which PBMCs were isolated by centrifugation and then cryopreserved.

This record comes from a study of PD-1 blockade in classical Hodgkin lymphoma (dated by TCRdb to 2018 to 2021). Study-wide context: Nivolumab dosing was 3 mg/kg intravenously every 2 weeks, continuing until either disease progression or unacceptable toxicity. The study used TCR beta sequencing and CyTOF to define a peripheral blood immune signature of response to PD-1 blockade in classical Hodgkin lymphoma.

Overall study results and their limits: Trial patients achieving complete response had baseline diversity similar to newly diagnosed patients, whereas partial responders and progressors had significantly lower diversity. Newly diagnosed patients were reported to have lower baseline TCR diversity than healthy donors, and relapsed/refractory patients were reported to have lower baseline TCR diversity still. Lower diversity was seen in patients whose nivolumab began less than 1 year after ASCT, and these patients were left out of later analyses so that immune reconstitution would not confound the results. The study was restricted to a single clinical trial cohort, and the causes of repertoire differences, possibly disease activity or prior therapy, were left undefined. A significant rise by C4D1 was seen in CD4+ but not CD8+ TCR diversity (p=0.0027 vs p=0.16), with the rise being most apparent in complete responders (p=0.02).

The Qiagen DNeasy kit was used to extract genomic DNA both from unsorted PBMCs and from the negatively selected CD4+ and CD8+ fractions. Amplification of TCR beta CDR3 regions was done by immunoSEQ multiplex PCR with primers that anneal to V and J segments. A synthetic immune receptor repertoire was used to minimize amplification bias, and any remaining bias was removed computationally after sequencing. Per the authors' processing: Custom Python scripts were used to quantify repertoire diversity as the Shannon entropy index. The unsorted, CD4+ and CD8+ repertoires were each analyzed separately, with the exception of combined analyses, where CD4+ and CD8+ sequences were merged in silico. Clonal expansion was defined as a frequency increase of at least 2-fold after treatment compared with C1D1, and clones undetected at baseline were assigned a pseudocount of 0.5. Clones with 0 or 1 copy at C1D1 were defined as singleton clones, while clones with 2 or more copies were defined as non-singleton clones. Clones expanded in unsorted samples were labelled as CD4+, CD8+ or unknown by matching protein sequences in sorted samples from the same patient. Wilcoxon tests on paired samples were used to test diversity changes from C1D1 to C4D1. TCRdb took over this immuneACCESS table, retaining in-frame rearrangements with V and J assigned. Such tables are incomplete; in checked studies, under half of the missing clones stem from an unresolved V gene, and the remainder is unexplained. The V and J calls and clone size come from that table; D and trimming were worked out from the DNA. In this sample the table shows approximately 41,000 clones, more than 70% of which occur a single time. The ten largest clones represent 13% of the sample.

V loses 4 bases, J loses 1 base, and the germline ends lie 4 bases apart. Reading the germline V gene gives CDR1 MGHRA and CDR2 YSYEKL. The cysteine opens and the phenylalanine closes a CDR3 of 12 amino acids. Only the CDR3 portion is preserved as DNA: 36 bases, with reading frame beginning at the first base. The input for sequencing was peripheral blood mononuclear cells (PBMCs), taken at baseline. The source of this sequence is a human donor with classical Hodgkin lymphoma. The rearranged segments are TRBV4-1 and TRBJ1-1; the D gene assignment is ambiguous. DNA sequence: TGCGCCAGCAGCCCGGGGAACACTGAAGCTTTCTTT. Its protein is CASSPGNTEAFF.